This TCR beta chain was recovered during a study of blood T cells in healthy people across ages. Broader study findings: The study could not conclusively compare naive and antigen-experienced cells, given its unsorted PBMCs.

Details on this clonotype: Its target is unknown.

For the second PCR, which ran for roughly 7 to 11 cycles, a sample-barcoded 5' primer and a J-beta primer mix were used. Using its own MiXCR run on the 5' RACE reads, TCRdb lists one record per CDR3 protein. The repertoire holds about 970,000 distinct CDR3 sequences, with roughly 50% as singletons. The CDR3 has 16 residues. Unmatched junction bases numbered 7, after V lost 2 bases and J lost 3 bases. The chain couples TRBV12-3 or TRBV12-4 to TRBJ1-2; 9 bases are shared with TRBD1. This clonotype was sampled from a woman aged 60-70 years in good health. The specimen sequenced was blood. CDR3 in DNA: TGTGCCAGCAGTTTACGGGAACAGGGGGCTGACTATGGCTACACCTTC. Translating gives CASSLREQGADYGYTF.